One sample yielded the 24 T cell receptor beta chains listed below, sequenced in a study of cytomegalovirus exposure and HLA in healthy donors. PCR involved 60 Vbeta and 13 Jbeta primers. The assay was immunoSEQ multiplex PCR, and TCRdb's table has in-frame clones only and misses some. Among around 97,000 clones listed, approximately 73% were seen once. The sequenced sample was PBMCs. The receptors were gathered from a middle-aged man in good health and CMV-seronegative.

The genes are TRBV7-6 and TRBJ2-6, with a weak D call TRBD2 (5 bases). Germline CDR1 SGHVS, CDR2 FNYEAQ. The length of the CDR3 is 14 residues. Trimming cost V 3 bases and J 4 bases, with 7 bases left between them. The CDR3 loop is CASSLEAGANVLTF. Here the CDR3 DNA reads TGTGCCAGCAGCTTGGAGGCGGGGGCCAACGTCCTGACTTTC.

V usage is TRBV6-4 and J usage is TRBJ1-2; 8 nucleotides align to TRBD1. This CDR3 is built from 13 residues. Germline values: CDR1 MRHNA, CDR2 SNTAGT. Trimming cost V 5 bases and J 7 bases; bases outside gene matches: 6. DNA of the CDR3: TGTGCCAGCAGTCCGACAGGGGAAGGTGGCTACACCTTC. It encodes CASSPTGEGGYTF.

The genes are TRBV13 and TRBJ1-5; possible D gene TRBD1, 5 bases. Germline V gives CDR1 PRHDT, CDR2 FYEKMQ (reference sequence). The CDR3 is made up of 21 amino acids. V lost 4 bases and J lost 1, with 29 bases in between. CDR3 sequence (DNA): TGTGCCAGCAGCTGCGGGGGAGGGAGGACTCGAAAAACGGAGAGCAATCAGCCCCAGCATTTT. It codes for CASSCGGGRTRKTESNQPQHF.

V gene TRBV6-4 combines with J gene TRBJ2-2; D remains unclear. Germline V gives CDR1 MRHNA, CDR2 SNTAGT. This CDR3 has 14 residues. V shed 0 bases and J shed 7 bases, with 9 bases lying between them. The CDR3 DNA reads TGTGCCAGCAGTGACTCCCTGGAGAACGGGGAGCTGTTTTTT. Translating it yields CASSDSLENGELFF.

The chain links TRBV29-1 to TRBJ1-2; D unclear. In germline, CDR1 is SQVTM, CDR2 ANQGSEA. The CDR3 length is 16 residues. The V and J ends lost 2 bases and 0 bases respectively, with 16 bases between them. CDR3 residues: CSVESVDSVANYGYTF. The DNA of the CDR3 is TGCAGCGTTGAATCGGTCGATTCGGTTGCTAACTATGGCTACACCTTC.

This clone was seen only a few times. The chain joins TRBV5-1 to TRBJ2-7, with 7 bases matching TRBD1. Germline trimming cut 0 bases from V and 0 bases from J; bases unmatched to any gene: 6. The CDR3 sequence is 16 residues long. The germline CDR1 and CDR2 sequences are SGHRS and YFSETQ. CDR3 bases: TGCGCCAGCAGCTTGGGGGGGACAGCCAGCTCCTACGAGCAGTACTTC. Amino acid sequence: CASSLGGTASSYEQYF. The full variable domain, in which reference TRBV5-1 and TRBJ2-7 provide the parts outside the CDR3, is KAGVTQTPRYLIKTRGQQVTLSCSPISGHRSVSWYQQTPGQGLQFLFEYFSETQRNKGNFPGRFSGRQFSNSRSEMNVSTLELGDSALYLCASSLGGTASSYEQYFGPGTRLTVT.

The gene calls are TRBV6-5 and TRBJ1-6; 7 bases fit TRBD1. The V gene's germline CDR1 is MNHEY and CDR2 SVGAGI. The CDR3 runs 12 residues. J lost 8 bases, V lost 11 bases, and 6 bases had no gene match. CDR3 loop: CARNRGDSPLHF. In DNA, the CDR3 is TGTGCCCGCAACAGGGGTGATTCACCCCTCCACTTT.

The chain has TRBV11-2 and TRBJ1-1, with D possibly matching TRBD1 (5 bases). V was pared by 0 bases and J by 4 bases, with 6 bases between. The germline V gene encodes CDR1 SGHAT and CDR2 FQNNGV. The CDR3 runs to 13 residues. The CDR3 protein is CASSLERGTEAFF. DNA of the CDR3: TGTGCCAGCAGCTTAGAAAGGGGCACTGAAGCTTTCTTT.

The chain links TRBV4-2 to TRBJ2-7; D is possibly TRBD1 (6 bases). The CDR3 is 18 amino acids. V was pared by 0 bases and J by 3 bases, with 21 bases between. From germline, CDR1 is LGHNA and CDR2 YNFKEQ. The DNA for the CDR3 is TGTGCCAGCAGCCAAGATGGTGGGGGCGGACGGTGGTACTACGAGCAGTACTTC. It specifies CASSQDGGGGRWYYEQYF.

V is TRBV5-1 and J is TRBJ1-3; 9 bases agree with TRBD1. The CDR3 has 17 amino acids. The germline V gene has CDR1 SGHRS and CDR2 YFSETQ. The trim removed 3 bases at V and 4 bases at J, leaving 11 bases unmatched. This chain's CDR3 is CASSWDLQGATGNTIYF. CDR3 bases: TGCGCCAGCAGCTGGGACCTACAGGGGGCAACGGGAAACACCATATATTTT.

V is TRBV30 and J is TRBJ2-5; 7 bases fit TRBD1. Trimming removed 4 bases from V and 5 bases from J; junction bases left unmatched: 4. The length of the CDR3 is 12 residues. Germline V lookup: CDR1 GTSNPN, CDR2 SVGIG (reference sequence). The CDR3 loop reads CAWTSDRETQYF. CDR3 in DNA: TGTGCCTGGACTTCGGACAGGGAGACCCAGTACTTC.

The genes are TRBV9 and TRBJ2-5; 9 bases line up with TRBD1. V dropped 5 bases and J dropped 7; count of bases not matched to a gene: 3. The CDR3 contains 12 residues. CDR1 is SGDLS and CDR2 is YYNGEE in the germline V gene. CDR3 in DNA: TGTGCCAGCAGTCCGGACAGGGGGACCCAGTACTTC. Encoded protein: CASSPDRGTQYF.

The V call is TRBV19, the J call TRBJ1-5; TRBD1 agrees at 7 bases. This CDR3 is 16 amino acids long. V shed 3 bases, J shed 5 bases, and the junction held 10 bases outside the gene matches. In germline, CDR1 is LNHDA, CDR2 SQIVND (reference sequence). The CDR3 coding sequence is TGTGCCAGTAGTATTCGGGGCAGGGGGTACGATCAGCCCCAGCATTTT. This encodes CASSIRGRGYDQPQHF.

V and J are TRBV4-2 and TRBJ2-5; D is perhaps TRBD2 (6 bases). This CDR3 contains 15 residues. The V end lost 4 bases, the J end lost 2 bases, and 14 bases lay between the germline ends. CDR1 is LGHNA, CDR2 YNFKEQ, per germline. CDR3 sequence (DNA): TGTGCCAGCAGCCCCCGTGGAGGGTTTCAAGAGACCCAGTACTTC. This codes for CASSPRGGFQETQYF.

This clone has a single count. The chain couples TRBV19 to TRBJ1-5; D is unresolved. Germline V gene sequence: CDR1 LNHDA, CDR2 SQIVND (reference sequence). The CDR3 totals 16 residues. Trimming stripped 5 bases from V and 0 bases from J, with 14 bases between. Here the CDR3 DNA reads TGTGCCAGTAGTCTTAGAATCAATCTTAGCAATCAGCCCCAGCATTTT. The encoded protein is CASSLRINLSNQPQHF.

The V call is TRBV21-1, the J call TRBJ2-1; the table's D gene call, TRBD1, was not cross checked with the DNA. TRBV21-1 is a pseudogene locus. The CDR3 covers 17 residues. CDR3 loop: CASSKKTTGSSYNEQFF. For the CDR3, the DNA is TGTGCCAGCAGCAAAAAAACCACAGGGTCCTCCTACAATGAGCAGTTCTTC.

This clone was recorded a few times. The chain joins TRBV7-6 to TRBJ2-5; 10 positions agree with TRBD1. This CDR3 comprises 15 residues. The V gene end was trimmed by 5 bases and the J gene end by 5 bases; junction bases not matched to a gene: 8. Germline-derived CDR1 and CDR2 are SGHVS and FNYEAQ. For the CDR3, the DNA is TGTGCCAGCAGCATACGGACAGGGGGGCGGGAGACCCAGTACTTC. It encodes CASSIRTGGRETQYF.

V and J are TRBV2 and TRBJ1-6; tentatively, D is TRBD1 (6 bases). The V gene lost 6 bases and the J gene lost 10 bases, with 16 bases spanning the gap. The CDR3 is made up of 14 amino acids. Per germline, CDR1 SNHLY and CDR2 FYNNEI. CDR3: CASRREQGESPLHF. In DNA form, the CDR3 reads TGTGCCAGCAGGAGGGAACAGGGCGAATCACCCCTCCACTTT.

The chain couples TRBV6-5 to TRBJ2-7; 8 positions agree with TRBD2. Germline V lookup: CDR1 MNHEY, CDR2 SVGAGI. CDR3 size: 16 residues. V lost 4 bases, J lost 2 bases, and 10 bases stayed unmatched. In DNA form, the CDR3 reads TGTGCCAGCAGTTCGCGGCGGGGGGCGTGGACCTACGAGCAGTACTTC. Protein sequence: CASSSRRGAWTYEQYF.

This rearrangement joins TRBV7-6 to TRBJ2-1, with D perhaps TRBD2 (5 bases). This CDR3 contains 13 residues. Germline CDR1 and CDR2: SGHVS and FNYEAQ. Trimming left V 0 bases short and J 15 bases short, with 15 bases between. The CDR3 sequence: CASSLARDYLRFF. The CDR3 DNA reads TGTGCCAGCAGCTTAGCGCGTGACTACCTTAGGTTCTTC.

This chain joins TRBV5-1 and TRBJ1-2; D uncertain. There are 12 residues in the CDR3. Trimming removed 9 bases from V and 4 bases from J, with 13 bases in between. Germline V gene data show CDR1 as SGHRS and CDR2 as YFSETQ. The DNA for the CDR3 is TGCGCCACCGGCGAAGGGAGCTATGGCTACACCTTC. It specifies CATGEGSYGYTF. The full variable domain, its missing parts supplied by reference TRBV5-1 and TRBJ1-2, is KAGVTQTPRYLIKTRGQQVTLSCSPISGHRSVSWYQQTPGQGLQFLFEYFSETQRNKGNFPGRFSGRQFSNSRSEMNVSTLELGDSALYLCATGEGSYGYTFGSGTRLTVV.

DNA for the CDR3: TGCGCCAGCAGCCAACCGGGACAGGGGAATGAAAAACTGTTTTTT. Residues: CASSQPGQGNEKLFF. The V gene is TRBV4-3, the J gene TRBJ1-4, with 10 positions matching TRBD1. With 2 bases clipped from V and 5 bases from J, the junction kept 2 bases outside the gene matches. CDR1 is LGHNA, CDR2 YSLEER, per germline. The CDR3 contains 15 residues.

This sequence joins TRBV5-1 and TRBJ2-5; the D gene is possibly TRBD2 (6 bases). Germline lookup yields CDR1 SGHRS and CDR2 YFSETQ. The CDR3 extends over 15 amino acids. V was clipped by 0 bases and J by 5 bases, with 14 bases between them. The CDR3 reads CASSLERARGETQYF. DNA of the CDR3: TGCGCCAGCAGCTTGGAGCGGGCAAGAGGGGAGACCCAGTACTTC.

V is TRBV28 and J is TRBJ1-2, with D perhaps matching TRBD1 (5 bases). Trimming removed 5 bases from V and 4 bases from J, with 14 bases in between. The CDR3 is 14 residues long. Germline V CDR1 and CDR2: MDHEN, SYDVKM. CDR3 residues: CASSPRQNLYGYTF. CDR3 sequence (DNA): TGTGCCAGCAGTCCAAGACAGAACCTCTATGGCTACACCTTC.